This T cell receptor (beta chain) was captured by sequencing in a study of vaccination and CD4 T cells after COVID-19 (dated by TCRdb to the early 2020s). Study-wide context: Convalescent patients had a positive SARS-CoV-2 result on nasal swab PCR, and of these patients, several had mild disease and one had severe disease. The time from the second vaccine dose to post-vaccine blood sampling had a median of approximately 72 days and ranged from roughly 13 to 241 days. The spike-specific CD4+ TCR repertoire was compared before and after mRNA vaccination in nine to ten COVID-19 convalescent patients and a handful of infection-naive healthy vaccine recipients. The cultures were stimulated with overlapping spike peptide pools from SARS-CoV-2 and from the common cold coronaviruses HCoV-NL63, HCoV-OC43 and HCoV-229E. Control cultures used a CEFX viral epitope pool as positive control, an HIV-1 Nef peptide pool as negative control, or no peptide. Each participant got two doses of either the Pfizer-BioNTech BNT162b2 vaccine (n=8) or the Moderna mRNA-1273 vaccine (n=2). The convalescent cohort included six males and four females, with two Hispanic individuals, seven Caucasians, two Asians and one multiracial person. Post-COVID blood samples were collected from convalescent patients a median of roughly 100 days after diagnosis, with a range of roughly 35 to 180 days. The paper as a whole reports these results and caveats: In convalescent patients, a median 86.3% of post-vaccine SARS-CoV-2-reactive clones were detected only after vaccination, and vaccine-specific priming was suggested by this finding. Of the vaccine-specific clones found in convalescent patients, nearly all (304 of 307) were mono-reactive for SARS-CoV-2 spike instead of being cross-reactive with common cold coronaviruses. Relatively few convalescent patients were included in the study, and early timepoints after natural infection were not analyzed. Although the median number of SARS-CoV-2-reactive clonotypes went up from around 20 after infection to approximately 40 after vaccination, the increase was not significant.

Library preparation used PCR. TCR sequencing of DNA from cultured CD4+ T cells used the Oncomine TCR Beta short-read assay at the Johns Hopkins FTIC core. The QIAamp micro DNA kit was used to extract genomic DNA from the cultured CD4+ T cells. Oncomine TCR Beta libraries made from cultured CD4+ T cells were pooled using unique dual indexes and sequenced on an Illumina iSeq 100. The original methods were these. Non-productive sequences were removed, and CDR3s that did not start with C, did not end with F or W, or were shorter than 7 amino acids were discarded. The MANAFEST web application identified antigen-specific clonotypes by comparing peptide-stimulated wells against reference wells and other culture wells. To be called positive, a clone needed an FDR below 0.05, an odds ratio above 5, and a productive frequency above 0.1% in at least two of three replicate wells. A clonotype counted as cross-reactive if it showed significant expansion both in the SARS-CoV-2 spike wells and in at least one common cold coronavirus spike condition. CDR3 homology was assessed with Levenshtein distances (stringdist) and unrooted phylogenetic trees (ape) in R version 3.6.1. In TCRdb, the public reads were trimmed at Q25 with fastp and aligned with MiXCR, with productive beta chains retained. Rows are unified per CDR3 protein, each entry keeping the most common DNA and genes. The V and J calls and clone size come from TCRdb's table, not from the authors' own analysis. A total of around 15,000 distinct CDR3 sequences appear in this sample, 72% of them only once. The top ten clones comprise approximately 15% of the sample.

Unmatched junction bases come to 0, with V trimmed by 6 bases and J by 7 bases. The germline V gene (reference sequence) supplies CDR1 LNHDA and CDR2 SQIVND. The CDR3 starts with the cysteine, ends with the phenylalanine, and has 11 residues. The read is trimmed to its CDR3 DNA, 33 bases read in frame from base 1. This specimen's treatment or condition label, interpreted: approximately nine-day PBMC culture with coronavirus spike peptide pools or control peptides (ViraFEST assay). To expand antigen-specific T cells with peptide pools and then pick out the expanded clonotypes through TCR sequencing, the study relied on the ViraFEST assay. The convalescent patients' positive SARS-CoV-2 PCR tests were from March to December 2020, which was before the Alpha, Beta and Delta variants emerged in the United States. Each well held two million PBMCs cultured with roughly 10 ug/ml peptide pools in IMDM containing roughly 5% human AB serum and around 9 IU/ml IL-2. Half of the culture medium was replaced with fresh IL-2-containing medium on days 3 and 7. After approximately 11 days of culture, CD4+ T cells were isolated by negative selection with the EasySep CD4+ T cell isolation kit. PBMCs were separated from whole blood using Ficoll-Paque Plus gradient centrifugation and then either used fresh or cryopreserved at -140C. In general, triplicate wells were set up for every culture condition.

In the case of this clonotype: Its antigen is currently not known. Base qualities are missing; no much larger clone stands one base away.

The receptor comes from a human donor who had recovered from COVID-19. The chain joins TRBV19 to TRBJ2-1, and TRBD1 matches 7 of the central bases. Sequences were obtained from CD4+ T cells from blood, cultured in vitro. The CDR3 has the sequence CASRQGNEQFF. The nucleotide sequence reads TGTGCCAGTAGACAGGGGAATGAGCAGTTCTTC.